The clone carrying this TCR beta chain was picked up a small number of times. Antigen specificity is unknown. This record belongs to a study of tumor-infiltrating lymphocytes in localized non-small cell lung cancer. Produced via immunoSEQ multiplex PCR; TCRdb's table is partial and in-frame only. The data contain roughly 7,000 clones, 74% of them seen just once; the ten biggest clones take up approximately 6.5%. General study results and limits: Compared with uninvolved lung, tumors showed higher T cell infiltration by TCRbeta sequencing. IM1 and IM2 tumors showed no difference in T-cell fraction. Available tissue quantity limited TCR sequencing to a patient subset.

This CDR3 has 18 amino acids. Germline V gives CDR1 SEHNR, CDR2 FQNEAQ (reference sequence). V gave up 5 bases and J gave up 3 bases, with 25 bases separating them. The TCR was taken from a human donor with non-small cell lung cancer. The sample comprised uninvolved lung tissue not adjacent to the tumor. V usage is TRBV7-9 and J usage is TRBJ1-2; a weak D match, TRBD1 (5 bases). The CDR3 region has the DNA TGTGCCAGCAGCCGCGGCCCTGACAGTTCGAACCCCTACTATGGCTACACCTTC. Translated, it gives CASSRGPDSSNPYYGYTF. Complete variable domain (other parts from reference TRBV7-9 and TRBJ1-2): DTGVSQNPRHKITKRGQNVTFRCDPISEHNRLYWYRQTLGQGPEFLTYFQNEAQLEKSRLLSDRFSAERPKGSFSTLEIQRTEQGDSAMYLCASSRGPDSSNPYYGYTFGSGTRLTVV.